A selection of T cell receptor beta chains follows, all from one sample in a study of CD4 T cells in relation to SARS-CoV-2 and coronaviruses. Data came from immunoSEQ multiplex PCR; TCRdb stores just in-frame clones and leaves some out. Of under 90,000 clones listed, 80% to 95% are singletons. Sample: naive CD4+ T cells from PBMCs. Every receptor here comes from a human donor in good health. CDR3s include the opening cysteine and the closing phenylalanine or tryptophan. The D gene is left open where the match is weak. Only part of the rows carry a size: once, few, many, or a class if the clone is expanded.

v_gene	d_gene	j_gene	abundance	CDR3nt	CDR3aa
TRBV11-3	.	TRBJ2-3	.	TGTGCCAGCAGCTTAGGGGAATCACTCACAGATACGCAGTATTTT	CASSLGESLTDTQYF
TRBV3-1/TRBV3-2	.	TRBJ2-3	.	TGTGCCAGCAGCCAATCCCCGCAAGATACGCAGTATTTT	CASSQSPQDTQYF
TRBV19	.	TRBJ2-2	.	TGTGCCAGTAGTAGTAATGGGGTCGGGGGCTCCCAAGCGAACACCGGGGAGCTGTTTTTT	CASSSNGVGGSQANTGELFF
TRBV11-1	.	TRBJ2-1	.	TGTGCCAGCAGCGGTTACGTCCACAATGAGCAGTTCTTC	CASSGYVHNEQFF
TRBV9	.	TRBJ1-5	.	TGTGCCAGCAGCGTAGACTCCCGGGATCAGCCCCAGCATTTT	CASSVDSRDQPQHF
TRBV24-1	.	TRBJ1-4	.	TGTGCCACCAGTCCTACCGGCAACCACGAAAAACTGTTTTTT	CATSPTGNHEKLFF
TRBV3-1/TRBV3-2	.	TRBJ1-3	.	TGTGCCAGTGTCCAATCCCACTCTGGAAACACCATATATTTT	CASVQSHSGNTIYF
TRBV7-9	.	TRBJ2-5	.	TGTGCCAGCAGCCCCGACGGGGCGCCGGAGACCCAGTACTTC	CASSPDGAPETQYF
TRBV25-1	TRBD1	TRBJ1-4	.	TGTGCCAGCAGTGAATATTGGACAGGGAACGAAAAACTGTTTTTT	CASSEYWTGNEKLFF
TRBV15	TRBD1	TRBJ1-4	.	TGTGCCACCAGCCAAGGACAGGGGGTAATTACTGAAAAACTGTTTTTT	CATSQGQGVITEKLFF
TRBV11-2	.	TRBJ2-3	.	TGTGCCAGCAGCTTACCCCCCGCAGATACGCAGTATTTT	CASSLPPADTQYF
TRBV9	TRBD2	TRBJ2-3	.	TGTGCCAGCAGCCCCCGGGGACTAGCGACCACAGATACGCAGTATTTT	CASSPRGLATTDTQYF
TRBV7-2	.	TRBJ1-2	.	TGTGCCAGCAGCTTAGGGCCAACCAATGGCTACACCTTC	CASSLGPTNGYTF
TRBV5-4	.	TRBJ2-7	.	TGTGCCAGCAGCCCTTCTAACCTTCAGGGATTCGAGCAGTACTTC	CASSPSNLQGFEQYF
TRBV4-2	TRBD2	TRBJ2-7	.	TGTGCCAGCAGCCAAGCACTAGCGGGGGCTAGAGAGCAGTACTTC	CASSQALAGAREQYF
TRBV3-1/TRBV3-2	TRBD1	TRBJ1-1	.	TGTGCCAGCAGCCTCGCCGGGACAGGGGGGACTGAAGCTTTCTTT	CASSLAGTGGTEAFF
TRBV30	.	TRBJ1-1	.	TGTGCCTGGGGCCAGGCGGGGGGCTACATGAACACTGAAGCTTTCTTT	CAWGQAGGYMNTEAFF
TRBV7-2	.	TRBJ2-3	.	TGTGCCAGCAGCCCCCGGACTCGGCACAACACAGATACGCAGTATTTT	CASSPRTRHNTDTQYF
TRBV7-9	TRBD1	TRBJ1-5	.	TGTGCCAGCAGCTTAGGTGCAGGACAGGGAAATCAGCCCCAGCATTTT	CASSLGAGQGNQPQHF
TRBV5-1	TRBD1	TRBJ2-1	.	TGCGCCAGCAGCTCCCAGGGGGCTGCCAATGAGCAGTTCTTC	CASSSQGAANEQFF
TRBV14	.	TRBJ2-4	.	TGTGCCAGCAGCCAATCTACAGGGAGCCCAACATTGGACATTCAGTACTTC	CASSQSTGSPTLDIQYF
TRBV5-1	TRBD1	TRBJ2-3	once	TGCGCCAGCAGCTTCGACAGGGCAATCACAGATACGCAGTATTTT	CASSFDRAITDTQYF
TRBV14	.	TRBJ2-5	.	TGTGCCAGCAGCCGCCCCCAGGGGTCAGGGACCCAGTACTTC	CASSRPQGSGTQYF
TRBV7-3	.	TRBJ2-3	.	TGTGCCAGCAGTCTAAATGGGGGGGCGGCAGATACGCAGTATTTT	CASSLNGGAADTQYF
TRBV29-1	.	TRBJ2-3	.	TGCAGCGCCGTACAGGGTACTAGGACAGATACGCAGTATTTT	CSAVQGTRTDTQYF
TRBV27	TRBD1	TRBJ2-7	.	TGTGCCAGCAGAGACCTGGGACAGAGCTCCTACGAGCAGTACTTC	CASRDLGQSSYEQYF
TRBV30	.	TRBJ2-5	.	TGTGCCTGGAGTGTAGGGGCGACAGGGAGGGAGACCCAGTACTTC	CAWSVGATGRETQYF
TRBV2	TRBD1	TRBJ1-5	few	TGTGCCAGCACTCGGACAGGGAGGCAGAACAATCAGCCCCAGCATTTT	CASTRTGRQNNQPQHF
TRBV24-1	TRBD1	TRBJ2-4	.	TGTGCCACCAGTGACCCCAGGGGGGCCAAAAACATTCAGTACTTC	CATSDPRGAKNIQYF